The 2 T cell receptor beta chains below were found in one sample sequenced in a study of beta chain features in type 1 diabetes. Their antigens are not known. As every portion of the isolated RNA was reverse transcribed, the sequencing read expressed TCRB transcripts. Here immunoSEQ multiplex PCR was the method, and the copy in TCRdb shows in-frame clones only, minus some. The sample carries approximately 130,000 clones, around a sixth recorded once. Overall study results and limits: There was a moderate but significant shortening of TCRB CDR3s in all four CD4+ subsets of Type 1 diabetes patients.

What was sequenced was central memory CD4+ T cells from blood. The receptors were gathered from a man aged 18 to 29 with type 1 diabetes.

A word on this clone: Other DNA sequences in the same sample also yield this CDR3. This chain connects TRBV27 to TRBJ2-7, with unresolved D. The germline gives CDR1 MNHEY, CDR2 SMNVEV (reference sequence). Trimming pared 6 bases from V and 0 bases from J, leaving 3 bases between. This CDR3 comprises 11 residues. The CDR3 reads CASRGSYEQYF. The CDR3 DNA reads as TGTGCCAGCAGGGGCTCCTACGAGCAGTACTTC.

This clone came up a few times. This chain links TRBV29-1 with TRBJ2-5; tentative D call: TRBD2 (5 bases). Trimming took off 7 bases at V and 0 bases at J, with 15 bases between the two ends. CDR1 is SQVTM and CDR2 is ANQGSEA in the germline V gene. This CDR3 contains 14 residues. CDR3 loop: CSGGKAVNQETQYF. In DNA form, the CDR3 reads TGCAGCGGGGGTAAAGCGGTCAACCAAGAGACCCAGTACTTC.